This TCR beta chain was sequenced in a study of blood T cell repertoires in COVID-19. V was clipped by 5 bases and J by 0 bases, with 5 bases between them. The CDR3 is 12 amino acids. Germline V gives CDR1 SGHTA, CDR2 FQGNSA. Only in-frame clones appear in the TCRdb table, and some are missing; sequencing was by immunoSEQ multiplex PCR. Of about 62,000 clones in the sample, about nine tenths were seen once. The source material was peripheral blood. The J gene is TRBJ2-7, the V gene TRBV7-2; D remains unclear. The receptor comes from an elderly woman with acute or convalescent COVID-19. The CDR3 DNA follows: TGTGCCAGCAGCCCCCTCTCCTACGAGCAGTACTTC. Its translation is CASSPLSYEQYF. Drawing the rest from reference TRBV7-2 and TRBJ2-7, the complete variable domain is GAGVSQSPSNKVTEKGKDVELRCDPISGHTALYWYRQSLGQGLEFLIYFQGNSAPDKSGLPSDRFSAERTGGSVSTLTIQRTQQEDSAVYLCASSPLSYEQYFGPGTRLTVT.